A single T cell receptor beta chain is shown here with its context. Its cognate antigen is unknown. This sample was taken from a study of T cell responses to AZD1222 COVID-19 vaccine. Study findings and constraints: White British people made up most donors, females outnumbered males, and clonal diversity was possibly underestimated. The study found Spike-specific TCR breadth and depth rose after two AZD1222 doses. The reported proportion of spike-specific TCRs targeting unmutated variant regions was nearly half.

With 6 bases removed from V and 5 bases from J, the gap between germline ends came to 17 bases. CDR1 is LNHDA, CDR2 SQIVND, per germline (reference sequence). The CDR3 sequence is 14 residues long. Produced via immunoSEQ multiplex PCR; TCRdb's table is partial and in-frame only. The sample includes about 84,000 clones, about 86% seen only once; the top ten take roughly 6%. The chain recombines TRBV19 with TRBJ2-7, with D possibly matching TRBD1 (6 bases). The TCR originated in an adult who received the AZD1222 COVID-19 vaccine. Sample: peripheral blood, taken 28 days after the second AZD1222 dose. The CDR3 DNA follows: TGTGCCAGTAGCTTACAGGGTGGAGGCCACGAGCAGTACTTC. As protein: CASSLQGGGHEQYF.